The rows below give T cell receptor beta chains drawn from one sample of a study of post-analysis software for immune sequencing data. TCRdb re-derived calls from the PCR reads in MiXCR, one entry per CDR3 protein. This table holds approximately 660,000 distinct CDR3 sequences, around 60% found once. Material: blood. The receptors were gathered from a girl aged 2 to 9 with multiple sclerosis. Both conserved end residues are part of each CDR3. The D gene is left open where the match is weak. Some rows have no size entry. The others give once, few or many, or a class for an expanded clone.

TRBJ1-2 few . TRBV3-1 TGTGCCAGCAGCCAAGATTACGGCTCATATGGCTACACCTTC CASSQDYGSYGYTF
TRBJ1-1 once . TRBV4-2 TGTGCCAGCAGCCAAGTGACGAGTATGAACACTGAAGCTTTCTTT CASSQVTSMNTEAFF
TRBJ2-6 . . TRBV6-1 TGTGCCAGCAGTCTGCAGGGGGGGACCAGCTCTGGGGCCAACGTCCTGACTTTC CASSLQGGTSSGANVLTF
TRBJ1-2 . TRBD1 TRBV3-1 TGTGCCAGCACCCACACAGGGGCGGACTATGGCTACACCTTC CASTHTGADYGYTF
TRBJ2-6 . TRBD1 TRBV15 TGTGCCACCAGCTCCGGGACAGGGGTCTCTGGGGCCAACGTCCTGACTTTC CATSSGTGVSGANVLTF
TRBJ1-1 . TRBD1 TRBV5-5 TGTGCCAGCAGCGTGGACAGGGGCACTGAAGCTTTCTTT CASSVDRGTEAFF
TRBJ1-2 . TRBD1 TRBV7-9 TGTGCCAGCAGACGAGTAGGGGGCGAGGGATATGGCTACACCTTC CASRRVGGEGYGYTF
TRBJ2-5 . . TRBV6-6 TGTGCCAGCAGTTACTCCACAGGGTATGATACACAAGAGACCCAGTACTTC CASSYSTGYDTQETQYF
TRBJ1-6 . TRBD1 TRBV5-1 TGCGCCAGCAGCTTGGTTCCTGGTGGCGCAGGGGGCATCAAAGGCCTCCACTTT CASSLVPGGAGGIKGLHF
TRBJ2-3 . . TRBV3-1 TGTGCCAGCAGCCCCTTTGGAAAGGGAACCACAGATACGCAGTATTTT CASSPFGKGTTDTQYF
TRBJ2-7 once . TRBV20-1 TGCAGTGGAGGCCCCTACGAGCAGTACTTC CSGGPYEQYF
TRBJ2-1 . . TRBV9 TGTGCCAGCAGCGTAGGTTCTTCGACCGGGGACAATGAGCAGTTCTTC CASSVGSSTGDNEQFF
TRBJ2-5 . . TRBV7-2 TGTGCCAGCAGCTTGACCCAGGCGGTCGGGAAGACCCAGTACTTC CASSLTQAVGKTQYF
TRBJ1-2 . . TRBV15 TGTGCCACCAGCAGAGATACAGGGACGCTAGCTAACTATGGCTACACCTTC CATSRDTGTLANYGYTF
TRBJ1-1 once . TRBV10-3 TGTGCCATCAGTAAGGGAGATTGGACTGAAGCTTTCTTT CAISKGDWTEAFF
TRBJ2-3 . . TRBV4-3 TGCGCCAGCAGCCAAGACCGGCTGGATACGCAGTATTTT CASSQDRLDTQYF
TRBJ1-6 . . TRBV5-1 TGCGCCAGCAGCTTGGCCGGATTGCATTCACCCCGCCACTTT CASSLAGLHSPRHF
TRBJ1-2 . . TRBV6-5 TGTGCCAGCAGTTACTCGACCGGGGGGCGCGGCTATGGCTACACCTTC CASSYSTGGRGYGYTF
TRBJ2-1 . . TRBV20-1 TGCAGTGCTAATCCCGGGGGCACCCCGTGGAGTGAGCAGTTCTTC CSANPGGTPWSEQFF
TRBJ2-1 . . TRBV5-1 TGCGCCAGCAGCTTGGGCGAACTACCGAGAGGCAATGAGCAGTTCTTC CASSLGELPRGNEQFF
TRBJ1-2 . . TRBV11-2 TGTGCCAGCAGCACTAGTTATCCGTCCTGGGGCTACACCTTC CASSTSYPSWGYTF
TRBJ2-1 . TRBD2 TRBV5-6 TGTGCCAGCAGCTTGTTTCTAGCGGGGGGGGCAACCTACAATGAGCAGTTCTTC CASSLFLAGGATYNEQFF
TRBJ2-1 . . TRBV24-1 TGTGCCACCAGTGACCACGAGAATGAGCAGTTCTTC CATSDHENEQFF